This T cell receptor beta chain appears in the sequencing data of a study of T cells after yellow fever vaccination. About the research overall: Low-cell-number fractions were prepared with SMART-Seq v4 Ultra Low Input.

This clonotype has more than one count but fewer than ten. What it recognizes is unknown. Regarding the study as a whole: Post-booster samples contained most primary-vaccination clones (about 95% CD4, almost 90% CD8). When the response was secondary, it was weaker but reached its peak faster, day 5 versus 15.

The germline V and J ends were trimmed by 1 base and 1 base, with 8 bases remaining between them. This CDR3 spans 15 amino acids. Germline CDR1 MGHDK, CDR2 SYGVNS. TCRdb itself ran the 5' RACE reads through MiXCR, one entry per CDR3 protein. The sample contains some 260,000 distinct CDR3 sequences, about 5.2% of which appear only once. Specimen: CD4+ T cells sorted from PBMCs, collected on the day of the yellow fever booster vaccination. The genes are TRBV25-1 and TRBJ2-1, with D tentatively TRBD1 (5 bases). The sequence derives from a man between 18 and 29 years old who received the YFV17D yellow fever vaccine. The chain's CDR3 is CASSESRGSYNEQFF. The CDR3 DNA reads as TGTGCCAGCAGTGAATCAAGGGGTTCCTACAATGAGCAGTTCTTC.